This TCR beta chain was obtained from a study of OX40 agonist ivuxolimab in advanced cancers. Study details: Of the participants, 35% to 50% had some prior anti-PD-1, anti-PD-L1 or anti-CTLA-4 therapy, which was allowed. Partial responses were observed in three patients, of whom one had hepatocellular carcinoma and two had cutaneous melanoma.

The CDR3 has 15 residues. Germline V gene data show CDR1 as MDHEN and CDR2 as SYDVKM. V trimming: 8 bases; J trimming: 4 bases; junction bases outside the gene matches: 12. Sequencing used immunoSEQ multiplex PCR; TCRdb keeps in-frame clones, though not all of them. The repertoire has about 86,000 clones, approximately 90% of them found once; the top ten carry approximately 1.5%. This chain links TRBV28 with TRBJ2-3; 7 positions match TRBD1. This TCR was sampled from an adult with an advanced solid tumor such as melanoma, head and neck, liver or kidney cancer. The sample here was CD4+ or CD8+ T cells sorted from blood, taken in a trial of the OX40 agonist ivuxolimab. The CDR3 reads CASGLPGQWPDTQYF. In nucleotides, the CDR3 is TGTGCCAGCGGGCTACCGGGACAGTGGCCAGATACGCAGTATTTT.